A single sample is the source of the 23 T cell receptor beta chains below, sequenced in a study of cytomegalovirus exposure and HLA in healthy donors. The PCR contained 60 Vbeta and 13 Jbeta primers. Some clones are missing from TCRdb's copy, which holds only in-frame ones; the method was immunoSEQ multiplex PCR. This table has under 150,000 clones, about three quarters appearing once. Sequencing used PBMCs. The receptors derive from a woman aged 25 to 39 in good health and CMV-seronegative.

The rearrangement joins TRBV2 to TRBJ2-3, with 9 nucleotides matching TRBD2. Germline loops: CDR1 SNHLY, CDR2 FYNNEI. The CDR3 contains 16 residues. CDR3 sequence (DNA): TGTGCGGTACAATGGGAGACTAGCGGTAACACAGATACGCAGTATTTT. Translating gives CAVQWETSGNTDTQYF. The full variable domain, its missing parts supplied by reference TRBV2 and TRBJ2-3, is EPEVTQTPSHQVTQMGQEVILRCVPISNHLYFYWYRQILGQKVEFLVSFYNNEISEKSEIFDDQFSVERPDGSNFTLKIRSTKLEDSAMYFCAVQWETSGNTDTQYFGPGTRLTVL.

J is TRBJ1-3 and V is TRBV5-6; D might be TRBD1 (5 bases). The germline CDR1 and CDR2 sequences are SGHDT and YYEEEE. V was cut by 2 bases and J by 7 bases, with 10 bases left in between. The CDR3 sequence is 13 residues long. CDR3 protein: CASSFGGANTIYF. The CDR3 nucleotides read TGTGCCAGCAGCTTCGGAGGGGCCAACACCATATATTTT.

The chain employs TRBV6-5 and TRBJ1-5, with D maybe TRBD1 (5 bases). Germline-derived CDR1 and CDR2 are MNHEY and SVGAGI. The CDR3 has 12 amino acids. V was cut by 11 bases and J by 5 bases, with 13 bases left in between. CDR3: CAAGTGYQPQHF. In DNA, the CDR3 is TGTGCCGCCGGAACAGGCTATCAGCCCCAGCATTTT.

This clone has just one count. At the DNA level, this CDR3 is encoded by other sequences in the same sample as well. The V and J genes are TRBV5-1 and TRBJ2-1; the match to TRBD2 covers 8 bases. The CDR3 has 15 residues. Per the germline V gene, CDR1 is SGHRS and CDR2 is YFSETQ. Losses at the gene ends were 3 bases for V and 3 bases for J; bases not matched to a gene: 5. The chain's CDR3 is CASSSAGTSYNEQFF. In nucleotides, the CDR3 is TGCGCCAGCAGCTCGGCCGGGACTAGCTACAATGAGCAGTTCTTC.

The chain has TRBV30 and TRBJ1-1; D unresolved. Germline V CDR1 and CDR2: GTSNPN, SVGIG (reference sequence). CDR3 length equals 13 residues. The V and J ends lost 2 bases and 2 bases respectively, with 9 bases between them. CDR3 in DNA: TGTGCCTGGAGTACGACACTTAACACTGAAGCTTTCTTT. This encodes CAWSTTLNTEAFF.

The count of this clone is one. The V gene is TRBV19, the J gene TRBJ1-2; D unclear. There are 13 residues in the CDR3. The V end lost 5 bases, the J end lost 4 bases, and 11 bases lay between the germline ends. Germline V gives CDR1 LNHDA, CDR2 SQIVND (reference sequence). CDR3 sequence reads: CASSPSPLYGYTF. The DNA of the CDR3 is TGTGCCAGTAGTCCATCCCCACTCTATGGCTACACCTTC.

This clone was seen once. This chain links TRBV5-1 with TRBJ1-6; D is perhaps TRBD1 (6 bases). Between the trimmed V and J ends, which lost 0 bases and 8 bases, there was a span of 12 bases. The CDR3 length is 15 residues. Germline V gives CDR1 SGHRS, CDR2 YFSETQ. CDR3: CASSLDTPGDSPLHF. CDR3 nucleotide sequence: TGCGCCAGCAGCTTGGACACCCCAGGGGATTCACCCCTCCACTTT.

This chain links TRBV5-4 with TRBJ1-1, with TRBD1 matching over 8 bases. Germline assignment: CDR1 SGHNT and CDR2 YYREEE (reference sequence). V shed 5 bases, J shed 5 bases, and the junction held 11 bases outside the gene matches. The CDR3 runs to 15 residues. CDR3 sequence (DNA): TGTGCCAGCAGGCCACAGGGGGTCCGGAGGACTGAAGCTTTCTTT. It codes for CASRPQGVRRTEAFF.

This chain joins TRBV2 and TRBJ2-7; 8 positions agree with TRBD1. Germline CDR1 and CDR2: SNHLY and FYNNEI. This CDR3 is 13 amino acids long. J was trimmed by 2 bases and V by 6 bases; bases with no gene match: 3. The CDR3 protein is CASSPDRAYEQYF. The CDR3 DNA is TGTGCCAGCAGCCCGGACAGGGCCTACGAGCAGTACTTC.

This rearrangement joins TRBV18 to TRBJ1-4, with 7 bases matching TRBD1. Germline trimming cut 5 bases from V and 0 bases from J; bases unmatched to any gene: 15. This CDR3 is 19 amino acids long. CDR1 and CDR2 from the germline V gene are KGHSH and LQKENI. The CDR3 spells CASSGSGTATRTTNEKLFF. The CDR3 bases are TGTGCCAGCTCAGGGTCCGGGACAGCCACCCGTACAACTAATGAAAAACTGTTTTTT.

This clone turned up a few times. The rearrangement joins TRBV6-5 to TRBJ1-5; no firm D call. This CDR3 has 12 residues. Germline CDR1 is MNHEY and CDR2 is SVGAGI. The V gene lost 4 bases and the J gene lost 9 bases, with 10 bases spanning the gap. In DNA, the CDR3 is TGTGCCAGCAGTTCCCGGGGTTGGCCCCAGCATTTT. Protein sequence: CASSSRGWPQHF.

J is TRBJ2-7 and V is TRBV11-2; a weak D match, TRBD1 (7 bases). CDR3 length: 16 residues. V lost 1 base and J 3 bases, leaving 16 bases between the germline ends. Germline V CDR1 and CDR2: SGHAT, FQNNGV. This chain's CDR3 is CASSLVSAGGSYEQYF. Written as DNA, the CDR3 is TGTGCCAGCAGCTTAGTGTCCGCAGGGGGGAGCTACGAGCAGTACTTC.

V gene TRBV2 combines with J gene TRBJ1-1; D not resolved. The CDR3 sequence is 13 residues long. Between the trimmed V and J ends, which lost 7 bases and 0 bases, there was a span of 9 bases. Germline V CDR1 and CDR2: SNHLY, FYNNEI. The CDR3 nucleotides are TGTGCCAGCAAGGAGGTAATGAACACTGAAGCTTTCTTT. Protein product: CASKEVMNTEAFF.

This rearrangement joins TRBV7-6 to TRBJ2-7; no clear D. V was clipped by 1 base and J by 2 bases, with 3 bases between them. Germline V gene sequence: CDR1 SGHVS, CDR2 FNYEAQ. This CDR3 spans 12 amino acids. The chain's CDR3 is CASSLDTYEQYF. CDR3 in DNA: TGTGCCAGCAGCTTAGACACCTACGAGCAGTACTTC.

The chain has TRBV30 and TRBJ1-5; D is undetermined. This CDR3 contains 13 residues. The V gene lost 0 bases and the J gene lost 6 bases, with 9 bases spanning the gap. The germline gives CDR1 GTSNPN, CDR2 SVGIG (reference sequence). CDR3 in DNA: TGTGCCTGGAGTGTATCAGGAAGTCAGCCCCAGCATTTT. This codes for CAWSVSGSQPQHF.

The CDR3 spells CASSLAGTNYNSPLHF. CDR3 DNA sequence: TGCGCCAGCAGCTTGGCAGGGACAAACTATAATTCACCCCTCCACTTT. The chain couples TRBV5-1 to TRBJ1-6; tentative D call: TRBD1 (6 bases). Per germline, CDR1 SGHRS and CDR2 YFSETQ. V was cut by 0 bases and J by 3 bases, with 10 bases left in between. The CDR3 sequence is 16 residues long.

The genes are TRBV7-6 and TRBJ1-6; maybe TRBD1 (5 bases). The CDR3 sequence is 11 residues long. Germline V gene data show CDR1 as SGHVS and CDR2 as FNYEAQ. V dropped 1 base and J dropped 14 bases, with 6 bases sitting between them. Here the CDR3 DNA reads TGTGCCAGCAGCTTAGGACAGTCCCTCCACTTT. This gives the protein CASSLGQSLHF.

This clone appeared once. V and J are TRBV6-4 and TRBJ2-2, with 10 positions matching TRBD1. Germline V lookup: CDR1 MRHNA, CDR2 SNTAGT. The length of the CDR3 is 17 residues. V gave up 5 bases and J gave up 1 base; unmatched junction bases: 7. CDR3 DNA: TGTGCCAGCAGTTACGACTGGACAGGGGGGAACACCGGGGAGCTGTTTTTT. Translated: CASSYDWTGGNTGELFF.

The chain links TRBV7-8 to TRBJ1-4, with D perhaps TRBD1 (5 bases). The CDR3 contains 12 residues. Per germline, CDR1 SGHVS and CDR2 FQNEAQ. Deletions cut 6 bases from V and 8 bases from J, with 10 bases between. CDR3 in DNA: TGTGCCAGCAGTTCACGGGGGGAAAAACTGTTTTTT. It yields the protein CASSSRGEKLFF.

This clone was seen more than once but under ten times. CDR3 bases: TGCGCCAGCAGCCAACTTAACACCGGGGAGCTGTTTTTT. It yields the protein CASSQLNTGELFF. The chain carries TRBV5-1 and TRBJ2-2; D is ambiguous. V lost 4 bases, J lost 2 bases, and 6 bases lay in between. Germline CDR1 and CDR2: SGHRS and YFSETQ. This CDR3 is 13 amino acids long.

The chain carries TRBV13 and TRBJ1-2, with D possibly TRBD1 on 6 matching bases. Germline loops: CDR1 PRHDT, CDR2 FYEKMQ (reference sequence). The CDR3 has 15 amino acids. Trimming took 5 bases from V and 4 from J, leaving 17 bases between them. The CDR3 DNA reads TGTGCCAGCAGCCAAGGGCAGGCAGGGGTCTATGGCTACACCTTC. Translating it yields CASSQGQAGVYGYTF.

The genes are TRBV19 and TRBJ2-5; a weak D match, TRBD1 (5 bases). Germline lookup yields CDR1 LNHDA and CDR2 SQIVND (reference sequence). V gave up 5 bases and J gave up 2 bases, with 12 bases separating them. The CDR3 runs 14 residues. Written as DNA, the CDR3 is TGTGCCAGTAGTCCCAGGGTATCTCAAGAGACCCAGTACTTC. Its protein is CASSPRVSQETQYF.

CDR3 sequence (DNA): TGTGCCAGCAGCCCTGGGGCCAGGGCCCTCCACTTT. Protein sequence: CASSPGARALHF. The chain recombines TRBV7-8 with TRBJ1-6; tentatively, D is TRBD1 (5 bases). The CDR3 extends over 12 amino acids. V shed 5 bases and J shed 14 bases, with 13 bases lying between them. Germline V gene sequence: CDR1 SGHVS, CDR2 FQNEAQ.